This T cell receptor beta chain was obtained from a study of cytotoxic CD8 clonotypes in ibrutinib-treated CLL. Germline V gene sequence: CDR1 MDHEN, CDR2 SYDVKM. The CDR3 totals 15 residues. Trimming took off 7 bases at V and 0 bases at J, with 16 bases between the two ends. This clone was detected only once. Data came from immunoSEQ multiplex PCR; TCRdb stores just in-frame clones and leaves some out. The sample gives roughly 250,000 clones, under 80% of which show up once; approximately 15% is in the top ten. Sample: PBMCs, taken after 24 months of ibrutinib treatment. This TCR derives from a human donor with chronic lymphocytic leukemia. The chain couples TRBV28 to TRBJ2-7; TRBD2 might be the D (5 bases). Written as DNA, the CDR3 is TGTGCCAGCACTATAACCCGGGGTCCCTCCTACGAGCAGTACTTC. Translated, it gives CASTITRGPSYEQYF.